The 25 T cell receptor beta chains presented below share a single source sample, sequenced in a study of blood T cell repertoires in COVID-19. This table comes from immunoSEQ multiplex PCR, and its TCRdb copy is limited to in-frame clones, with some not included. In the table there are over 200,000 clones, 86% of which are singletons. Material for sequencing was peripheral blood. These receptors all stem from a man aged 25-45 years who had recovered from COVID-19.

The V and J genes are TRBV6-2 or TRBV6-3 and TRBJ2-5; D perhaps matches TRBD2 (6 bases). Trimming left V 0 bases short and J 5 bases short, with 13 bases between. Germline CDR1 reads MNHEY; CDR2 reads SVGEGT. The length of the CDR3 is 15 residues. CDR3: CASSYSPPSGETQYF. DNA for the CDR3: TGTGCCAGCAGTTACTCGCCCCCAAGCGGGGAGACCCAGTACTTC.

This chain links TRBV30 with TRBJ2-2; D call uncertain. Deletions cut 0 bases from V and 6 bases from J, with 2 bases between. This CDR3 is built from 11 residues. The germline CDR1 and CDR2 sequences are GTSNPN and SVGIG (reference sequence). CDR3 in DNA: TGTGCCTGGAGTGTCGCCGGGGAGCTGTTTTTT. It yields the protein CAWSVAGELFF. Supplemented by reference TRBV30 and TRBJ2-2, the full variable domain reads SQTIHQWPATLVQPVGSPLSLECTVEGTSNPNLYWYRQAAGRGLQLLFYSVGIGQISSEVPQNLSASRPQDRQFILSSKKLLLSDSGFYLCAWSVAGELFFGEGSRLTVL.

This clone occurred once. The CDR3 is CASSLGIGEYEQYF. CDR3 in DNA: TGTGCCAGCAGCTTAGGGATAGGGGAATACGAGCAGTACTTC. The chain uses TRBV11-2 and TRBJ2-7; a weak D match, TRBD1 (5 bases). The CDR3 extends over 14 amino acids. Trimming shortened V by 1 base and J by 4 bases, and 11 bases separated the two germline ends. Germline V CDR1 and CDR2: SGHAT, FQNNGV.

This clone was found once. J is TRBJ1-2 and V is TRBV27; 9 bases are shared with TRBD1. Looked up from germline, CDR1 is MNHEY and CDR2 is SMNVEV (reference sequence). The V segment lost 2 bases and the J segment 3 bases; nucleotides outside the gene matches: 10. CDR3 length equals 17 residues. The CDR3 nucleotides are TGTGCCAGCAGTTTACTCTGGACAGGGGACGTTTACTATGGCTACACCTTC. Amino acid sequence: CASSLLWTGDVYYGYTF.

The V call is TRBV19, the J call TRBJ1-6; tentatively, D is TRBD1 (5 bases). The V gene lost 6 bases and the J gene lost 4 bases, with 10 bases spanning the gap. The CDR3 totals 14 residues. Germline CDR1 is LNHDA and CDR2 is SQIVND (reference sequence). The CDR3 spells CASRSGVYNSPLHF. In DNA, the CDR3 is TGTGCCAGTAGATCGGGGGTTTATAATTCACCCCTCCACTTT.

V and J are TRBV9 and TRBJ2-3; D perhaps matches TRBD2 (6 bases). Germline values: CDR1 SGDLS, CDR2 YYNGEE. V shed 4 bases and J shed 0 bases, with 18 bases lying between them. The CDR3 runs to 17 residues. CDR3 loop: CASSFRRRGTSTDTQYF. DNA for the CDR3: TGTGCCAGCAGCTTCCGTCGACGGGGGACTAGCACAGATACGCAGTATTTT. Full variable domain (rest looked up from reference TRBV9 and TRBJ2-3): DSGVTQTPKHLITATGQRVTLRCSPRSGDLSVYWYQQSLDQGLQFLIQYYNGEERAKGNILERFSAQQFPDLHSELNLSSLELGDSALYFCASSFRRRGTSTDTQYFGPGTRLTVL.

In DNA, the CDR3 is TGCGCCAGCAGCCTTTCCACAGGGACCTCTGAAGCTTTCTTT. This codes for CASSLSTGTSEAFF. The chain links TRBV5-1 to TRBJ1-1, with a weak D call TRBD1 (6 bases). The germline V and J ends were trimmed by 4 bases and 6 bases, with 16 bases remaining between them. The CDR3 extends over 14 amino acids. The germline V gene encodes CDR1 SGHRS and CDR2 YFSETQ.

The V call is TRBV4-1, the J call TRBJ2-7; D is perhaps TRBD1 (5 bases). CDR1 is MGHRA, CDR2 YSYEKL, per germline. The CDR3 length is 14 residues. With 4 bases removed from V and 7 bases from J, the gap between germline ends came to 17 bases. The CDR3 nucleotides are TGCGCCAGCAGCCTGTCCCAGGGAAACGGGGAGCAGTACTTC. This codes for CASSLSQGNGEQYF.

This chain links TRBV19 with TRBJ1-5; 11 bases align to TRBD1. The germline V gene encodes CDR1 LNHDA and CDR2 SQIVND (reference sequence). V lost 0 bases to trimming and J lost 4 bases; unmatched junction nucleotides: 11. The length of the CDR3 is 19 residues. CDR3 nucleotides: TGTGCCAGTAGTATAGATCTATTCGGAGGACAGGGGGCGAATCAGCCCCAGCATTTT. This translates into CASSIDLFGGQGANQPQHF.

In this sample, this clone turned up a few times. V usage is TRBV18 and J usage is TRBJ1-5; 10 positions agree with TRBD1. Trimming at V came to 2 bases and at J to 7 bases, leaving 8 bases not matched to a gene. CDR1 and CDR2 from the germline V gene are KGHSH and LQKENI. The CDR3 extends over 16 amino acids. CDR3: CASSPGSTGGGQPQHF. DNA of the CDR3: TGTGCCAGCTCACCAGGTTCGACAGGGGGCGGACAGCCCCAGCATTTT.

This rearrangement joins TRBV2 to TRBJ1-2; a weak D match, TRBD1 (5 bases). Germline CDR1 SNHLY, CDR2 FYNNEI. The length of the CDR3 is 16 residues. V gave up 1 base and J gave up 8 bases, with 20 bases separating them. DNA for the CDR3: TGTGCCAGCAGTGAAGGGTCGCGGGGCGCTACCAAAGGCTACACCTTC. Its protein product is CASSEGSRGATKGYTF.

This sequence joins TRBV3-1 (or the pseudogene TRBV3-2) and TRBJ2-7, with a weak D call TRBD1 (6 bases). The germline V gene has CDR1 LGHDT and CDR2 YNNKEL (reference sequence). The CDR3 has 15 amino acids. Trimming left V 0 bases short and J 5 bases short, with 14 bases between. For the CDR3, the DNA is TGTGCCAGCAGCCAAGAGGCACAGGGATTCCACGAGCAGTACTTC. The encoded protein is CASSQEAQGFHEQYF.

The chain links TRBV9 to TRBJ2-5; TRBD2 matches at 7 bases. There are 15 residues in the CDR3. V gave up 2 bases and J gave up 4 bases; unmatched junction bases: 8. CDR1 is SGDLS, CDR2 YYNGEE, per germline. This CDR3 reads CASSVGGGGLETQYF. CDR3 DNA: TGTGCCAGCAGCGTGGGCGGGGGAGGCTTAGAGACCCAGTACTTC.

This clone was detected a few times. The sample contains more than one DNA sequence encoding this CDR3. The chain uses TRBV7-8 and TRBJ1-2; 7 bases agree with TRBD1. CDR3 length: 15 residues. Germline CDR1 reads SGHVS; CDR2 reads FQNEAQ. Trimming removed 0 bases from V and 4 bases from J; junction bases left unmatched: 5. The CDR3 DNA follows: TGTGCCAGCAGCTTAGCCTCAGGGGGAGGCTATGGCTACACCTTC. Protein sequence: CASSLASGGGYGYTF.

The V call is TRBV7-9, the J call TRBJ2-7; 7 bases are shared with TRBD2. Germline V gene sequence: CDR1 SEHNR, CDR2 FQNEAQ (reference sequence). J lost 5 bases, V lost 5 bases, and 9 bases had no gene match. The CDR3 sequence is 14 residues long. This CDR3 reads CASSLTDTSDEQYF. The DNA for the CDR3 is TGTGCCAGCAGCCTTACCGATACTAGCGACGAGCAGTACTTC.

The chain joins TRBV11-2 to TRBJ2-5; 8 nucleotides align to TRBD1. Germline assignment: CDR1 SGHAT and CDR2 FQNNGV. Unmatched junction bases numbered 7, after V lost 3 bases and J lost 7 bases. The CDR3 covers 14 residues. The CDR3 is CASSFSGGEGTQYF. The CDR3 nucleotides are TGTGCCAGCAGCTTTTCAGGGGGCGAGGGGACCCAGTACTTC.

The chain combines TRBV5-4 with TRBJ2-7; D unresolved. V gave up 4 bases and J gave up 3 bases, with 14 bases separating them. Looked up from germline, CDR1 is SGHNT and CDR2 is YYREEE (reference sequence). CDR3 length equals 14 residues. The CDR3 DNA follows: TGTGCCAGCAGCCCCGTTACAACGGGCTACGAGCAGTACTTC. The encoded protein is CASSPVTTGYEQYF.

This chain links TRBV23-1 with TRBJ2-5, with a tentative D call TRBD2 (6 bases). TRBV23-1 is labeled an ORF, and its function is uncertain. The ends were cut back, 7 bases at V and 2 bases at J, with 14 bases in the middle. This CDR3 spans 14 amino acids. The CDR3 here is CASTGCAGQETQYF. CDR3 sequence (DNA): TGCGCCAGCACCGGGTGCGCGGGACAAGAGACCCAGTACTTC.

The CDR3 nucleotides read TGTGCCAGCAGCCCCAGACAGGGAGAGGTTACAGATACGCAGTATTTT. It translates to CASSPRQGEVTDTQYF. The V and J genes are TRBV11-3 and TRBJ2-3; 7 bases agree with TRBD1. The CDR3 runs 16 residues. The germline V gene has CDR1 SGHNT and CDR2 YENEEA. Trimming cost V 5 bases and J 3 bases; bases outside gene matches: 11.

V is TRBV11-2 and J is TRBJ2-1, with 8 positions matching TRBD2. The germline gives CDR1 SGHAT, CDR2 FQNNGV. The CDR3 consists of 15 residues. With V trimmed by 5 bases and J by 2 bases, 5 bases remained unmatched. The CDR3 loop reads CASSRAGGAYNEQFF. In DNA, the CDR3 is TGTGCCAGCAGCCGGGCCGGGGGGGCCTACAATGAGCAGTTCTTC.

CDR3 DNA sequence: TGTGCCAGCAGGGGATCAGGGGACGACGAGCAGTACTTC. This codes for CASRGSGDDEQYF. The chain links TRBV12-3 or TRBV12-4 to TRBJ2-7; D is possibly TRBD1 (6 bases). The CDR3 length is 13 residues. Trimming shortened V by 6 bases and J by 5 bases, and 14 bases separated the two germline ends.

This chain joins TRBV6-5 and TRBJ1-5; 7 bases are a match to TRBD1. This CDR3 is 14 amino acids long. The germline CDR1 and CDR2 sequences are MNHEY and SVGAGI. V lost 4 bases to trimming and J lost 6 bases; unmatched junction nucleotides: 6. The CDR3 region is CASSWDSSAQPQHF. For the CDR3, the DNA is TGTGCCAGCAGTTGGGACAGTTCCGCTCAGCCCCAGCATTTT.

The chain uses TRBV7-2 and TRBJ2-5, with 16 bases identical to TRBD2. Germline values: CDR1 SGHTA, CDR2 FQGNSA. The ends lost 1 base at V and 5 bases at J; junction bases unmatched: 7. The CDR3 loop spans 18 amino acids. The CDR3 coding sequence is TGTGCCAGCAGCTTAGGAGGGACTAGCGGGGGGGTGGCGGAGACCCAGTACTTC. It specifies CASSLGGTSGGVAETQYF.

The chain has TRBV7-9 and TRBJ1-3, with D possibly TRBD1 on 5 matching bases. This CDR3 is built from 16 residues. CDR1 and CDR2 (germline): SEHNR, FQNEAQ (reference sequence). V gave up 9 bases and J gave up 0 bases, with 18 bases separating them. CDR3 nucleotides: TGTGCCAGTCATGCGGGGCAGGAAAGCTCTGGAAACACCATATATTTT. This sequence encodes CASHAGQESSGNTIYF.

This clone is a singleton in its sample. CDR3 in amino acids: CASSYPDIIWGGRNEKLFF. The CDR3 DNA is TGTGCCAGCAGCTACCCTGACATAATCTGGGGAGGGCGAAATGAAAAACTGTTTTTT. The chain couples TRBV7-9 to TRBJ1-4, with no clear D. Per germline, CDR1 SEHNR and CDR2 FQNEAQ (reference sequence). There are 19 residues in the CDR3. V gave up 4 bases and J gave up 5 bases, with 26 bases separating them.